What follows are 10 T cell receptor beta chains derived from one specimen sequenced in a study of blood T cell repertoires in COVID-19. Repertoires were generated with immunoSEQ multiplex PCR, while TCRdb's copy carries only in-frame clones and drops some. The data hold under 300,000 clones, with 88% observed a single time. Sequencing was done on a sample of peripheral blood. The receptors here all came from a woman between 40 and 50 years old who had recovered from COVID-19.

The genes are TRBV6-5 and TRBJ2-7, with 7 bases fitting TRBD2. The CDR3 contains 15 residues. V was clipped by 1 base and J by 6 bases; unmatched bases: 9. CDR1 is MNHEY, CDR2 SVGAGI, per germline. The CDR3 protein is CASSYWGGALSEQYF. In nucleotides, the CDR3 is TGTGCCAGCAGTTACTGGGGGGGAGCTTTATCCGAGCAGTACTTC.

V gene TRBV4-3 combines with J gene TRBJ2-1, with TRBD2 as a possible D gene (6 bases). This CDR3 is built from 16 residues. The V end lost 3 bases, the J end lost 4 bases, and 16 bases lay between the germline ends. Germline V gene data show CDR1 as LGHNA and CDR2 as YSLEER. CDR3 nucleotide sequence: TGCGCCAGCAGCCAGGAGGGGCCACAACCTTACAATGAGCAGTTCTTC. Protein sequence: CASSQEGPQPYNEQFF.

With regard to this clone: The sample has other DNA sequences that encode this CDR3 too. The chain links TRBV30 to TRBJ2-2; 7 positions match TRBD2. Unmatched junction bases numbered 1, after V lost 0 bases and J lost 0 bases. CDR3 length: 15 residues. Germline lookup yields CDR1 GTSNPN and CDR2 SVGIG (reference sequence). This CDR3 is CAWSVGGTNTGELFF. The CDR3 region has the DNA TGTGCCTGGAGTGTGGGGGGGACGAACACCGGGGAGCTGTTTTTT. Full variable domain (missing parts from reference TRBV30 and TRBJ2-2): SQTIHQWPATLVQPVGSPLSLECTVEGTSNPNLYWYRQAAGRGLQLLFYSVGIGQISSEVPQNLSASRPQDRQFILSSKKLLLSDSGFYLCAWSVGGTNTGELFFGEGSRLTVL.

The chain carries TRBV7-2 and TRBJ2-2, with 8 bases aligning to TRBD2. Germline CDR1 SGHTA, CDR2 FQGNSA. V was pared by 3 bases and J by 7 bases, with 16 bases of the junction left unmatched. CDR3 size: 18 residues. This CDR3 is CASSFAGGWGGGSGELFF. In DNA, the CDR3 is TGTGCCAGCAGCTTCGCGGGGGGCTGGGGCGGGGGGAGCGGGGAGCTGTTTTTT.

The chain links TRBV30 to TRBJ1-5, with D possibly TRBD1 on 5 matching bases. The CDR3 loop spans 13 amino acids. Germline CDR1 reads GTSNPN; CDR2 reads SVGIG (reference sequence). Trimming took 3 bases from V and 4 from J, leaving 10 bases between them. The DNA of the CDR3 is TGTGCCTGGAGGGGGCCCAGAAATCAGCCCCAGCATTTT. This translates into CAWRGPRNQPQHF.

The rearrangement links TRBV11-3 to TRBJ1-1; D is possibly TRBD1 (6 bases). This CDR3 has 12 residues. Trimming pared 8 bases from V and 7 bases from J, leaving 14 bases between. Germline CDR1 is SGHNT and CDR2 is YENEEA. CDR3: CASARGGGEAFF. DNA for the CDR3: TGTGCCAGCGCCAGGGGTGGTGGTGAAGCTTTCTTT.

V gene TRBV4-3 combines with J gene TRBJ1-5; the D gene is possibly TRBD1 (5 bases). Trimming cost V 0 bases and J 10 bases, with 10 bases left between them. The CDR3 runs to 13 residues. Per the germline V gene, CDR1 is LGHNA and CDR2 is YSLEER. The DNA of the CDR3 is TGCGCCAGCAGCCAAGAGGGGCCTGTCCCCCAGCATTTT. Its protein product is CASSQEGPVPQHF.

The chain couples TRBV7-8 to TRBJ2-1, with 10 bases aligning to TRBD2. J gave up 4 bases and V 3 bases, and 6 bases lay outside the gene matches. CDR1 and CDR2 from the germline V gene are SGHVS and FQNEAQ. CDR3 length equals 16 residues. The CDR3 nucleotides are TGTGCCAGCAGCTTGGCTAGCGGGAGTTGGTACAATGAGCAGTTCTTC. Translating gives CASSLASGSWYNEQFF.

The CDR3 region has the DNA TGTGCCAGCAGCCCACCGAGCGGGAGTGGTGATGCAGATACGCAGTATTTT. It yields the protein CASSPPSGSGDADTQYF. This chain joins TRBV14 and TRBJ2-3; 8 positions agree with TRBD2. CDR1 is SGHDN, CDR2 FVKESK, per germline. The CDR3 loop spans 17 amino acids. V was pared by 4 bases and J by 4 bases, with 13 bases of the junction left unmatched.

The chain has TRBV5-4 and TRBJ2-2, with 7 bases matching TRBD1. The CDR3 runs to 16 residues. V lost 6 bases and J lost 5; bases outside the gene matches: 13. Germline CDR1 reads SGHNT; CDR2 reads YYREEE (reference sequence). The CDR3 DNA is TGTGCCAGCACCACCCCCACGACAGGGCGGACCGGGGAGCTGTTTTTT. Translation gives CASTTPTTGRTGELFF.